The 22 T cell receptor beta chains below were found in one sample sequenced in a study of blood T cells in healthy people across ages. It was with a sample-barcoded 5' primer and a J-beta primer mix that a second PCR of roughly 7 to 12 cycles was run. Each CDR3 protein gets one entry after TCRdb re-called the 5' RACE reads with MiXCR. The table has over 750,000 distinct CDR3 sequences, around 25% seen once. The sample also formed part of further work on T cells of mothers and their children.

Input material: blood. The receptors shown here come from a boy between 10 and 17 years old in good health.

V usage is TRBV24-1 and J usage is TRBJ1-5; 9 positions agree with TRBD1. The germline gives CDR1 KGHDR, CDR2 SFDVKD. V lost 8 bases, J lost 7 bases, and 5 bases stayed unmatched. The CDR3 has 13 residues. The CDR3 here is CATTDRGDQPQHF. CDR3 nucleotide sequence: TGTGCCACCACGGACAGGGGTGACCAGCCCCAGCATTTT.

There are many counts of this clonotype. V is TRBV29-1 and J is TRBJ2-1; 7 positions match TRBD1. The V gene's germline CDR1 is SQVTM and CDR2 ANQGSEA. After removal of 7 bases from V and 0 bases from J, the junction contained 6 bases not matched to a gene. The CDR3 consists of 14 residues. The CDR3 bases are TGCAGCGCCCTGGGACAGAACTCCTACAATGAGCAGTTCTTC. Its translation: CSALGQNSYNEQFF.

This clonotype was seen a handful of times. This chain uses TRBV10-3 with TRBJ1-1, with TRBD1 identical over 8 bases. This CDR3 is built from 11 residues. V lost 10 bases, J lost 6 bases, and 4 bases stayed unmatched. Looked up from germline, CDR1 is ENHRY and CDR2 is SYGVKD. The CDR3: CATQGAAEAFF. In DNA form, the CDR3 reads TGTGCCACTCAGGGGGCCGCTGAAGCTTTCTTT.

V is TRBV28 and J is TRBJ1-2, with D possibly matching TRBD1 (5 bases). This CDR3 is built from 15 residues. The germline V gene encodes CDR1 MDHEN and CDR2 SYDVKM. V shed 2 bases and J shed 0 bases, with 10 bases lying between them. The CDR3: CASSLIGEPNYGYTF. The CDR3 DNA is TGTGCCAGCAGTTTAATAGGGGAACCTAACTATGGCTACACCTTC.

The rearrangement uses TRBV4-3 and TRBJ2-3; TRBD2 matches at 7 bases. CDR1 is LGHNA, CDR2 YSLEER, per germline. V trimming: 2 bases; J trimming: 6 bases; junction bases outside the gene matches: 2. The length of the CDR3 is 13 residues. CDR3: CASSQRGEDTQYF. The DNA for the CDR3 is TGCGCCAGCAGCCAACGGGGGGAGGATACGCAGTATTTT.

V gene TRBV5-1 combines with J gene TRBJ1-4; 11 positions agree with TRBD1. The CDR3 sequence is 16 residues long. Trimming cost V 5 bases and J 5 bases; bases outside gene matches: 8. CDR1 and CDR2 (germline): SGHRS, YFSETQ. The CDR3 DNA sequence: TGCGCCAGCAGTTCGGGACAGGGGGAGATGAATGAAAAACTGTTTTTT. Residues: CASSSGQGEMNEKLFF.

The V and J genes are TRBV6-6 and TRBJ1-5, with 9 bases lining up with TRBD1. V lost 6 bases and J lost 6; bases outside the gene matches: 6. In germline, CDR1 is MNHNY, CDR2 SVGAGI (reference sequence). This CDR3 is built from 14 residues. CDR3 region: CASRQGADFQPQHF. In DNA form, the CDR3 reads TGTGCCAGCAGACAGGGGGCGGATTTTCAGCCCCAGCATTTT.

A few counts support this clonotype. The chain uses TRBV7-9 and TRBJ2-1; 7 bases are shared with TRBD2. Unmatched junction bases numbered 12, after V lost 5 bases and J lost 8 bases. The CDR3 extends over 15 amino acids. Germline V gene sequence: CDR1 SEHNR, CDR2 FQNEAQ (reference sequence). The CDR3 DNA sequence: TGTGCCAGCAGCCGAAGCGGGAACGGAGTCCATGAGCAGTTCTTC. Translating gives CASSRSGNGVHEQFF.

This clonotype appeared a few times. This sequence joins TRBV7-9 and TRBJ2-5, with a weak D call TRBD2 (6 bases). Germline values: CDR1 SEHNR, CDR2 FQNEAQ (reference sequence). CDR3 size: 14 residues. Trimming removed 2 bases at V and 8 bases at J, with 15 bases between. CDR3 sequence (DNA): TGTGCCAGCAGCTTATGGCCCGGGGGAGAAACCCAGTACTTC. This codes for CASSLWPGGETQYF.

The chain uses TRBV6-5 and TRBJ1-4; the D gene is possibly TRBD1 (6 bases). Germline V gives CDR1 MNHEY, CDR2 SVGAGI. The CDR3 is 15 residues long. V shed 5 bases and J shed 4 bases, with 14 bases lying between them. The CDR3 loop reads CASSTGGQYNEKLFF. CDR3 nucleotides: TGTGCCAGCAGTACGGGGGGCCAGTATAATGAAAAACTGTTTTTT.

The chain links TRBV28 to TRBJ2-4; TRBD2 might be the D (5 bases). The germline V and J ends were trimmed by 6 bases and 3 bases, with 15 bases remaining between them. Per germline, CDR1 MDHEN and CDR2 SYDVKM. This CDR3 comprises 15 residues. CDR3 nucleotides: TGTGCCAGCAGCCCTCGTATGAGCGGCAAAAACATTCAGTACTTC. Translation gives CASSPRMSGKNIQYF.

The chain has TRBV4-2 and TRBJ2-5; TRBD1 aligns across 8 bases. With 3 bases clipped from V and 0 bases from J, the junction kept 3 bases outside the gene matches. The germline V gene has CDR1 LGHNA and CDR2 YNFKEQ. CDR3 size: 15 residues. DNA for the CDR3: TGTGCCAGCAGCCAGCAGACAGGGGACCAAGAGACCCAGTACTTC. Its protein is CASSQQTGDQETQYF.

The chain is built from TRBV2 and TRBJ2-3, with 9 bases identical to TRBD2. With V trimmed by 10 bases and J by 4 bases, 9 bases remained unmatched. The CDR3 extends over 14 amino acids. Germline-derived CDR1 and CDR2 are SNHLY and FYNNEI. The CDR3 region has the DNA TGTGCCACCCGCGGGAGGGCGGCTGCAGATACGCAGTATTTT. It codes for CATRGRAAADTQYF.

The chain is built from TRBV10-1 and TRBJ2-1, with 12 positions matching TRBD2. V dropped 3 bases and J dropped 6; count of bases not matched to a gene: 6. The CDR3 is 16 amino acids. Germline V lookup: CDR1 WNHNN, CDR2 SYGVQD (reference sequence). Here the CDR3 reads CASSDQLAGGFNEQFF. In DNA form, the CDR3 reads TGCGCCAGCAGTGACCAACTAGCGGGAGGTTTCAATGAGCAGTTCTTC.

This clonotype was seen only a few times. V gene TRBV29-1 combines with J gene TRBJ2-3, with TRBD2 identical over 10 bases. Germline CDR1 is SQVTM and CDR2 is ANQGSEA. Losses at the gene ends were 1 base for V and 2 bases for J; bases not matched to a gene: 6. This CDR3 contains 16 residues. The CDR3 spells CSVEGLAGDNTDTQYF. Here the CDR3 DNA reads TGCAGCGTTGAAGGCCTAGCGGGGGACAACACAGATACGCAGTATTTT.

J is TRBJ1-4 and V is TRBV3-1; 7 bases agree with TRBD1. CDR1 is LGHDT, CDR2 YNNKEL, per germline (reference sequence). V shed 0 bases, J shed 8 bases, and the junction held 21 bases outside the gene matches. The CDR3 spans 20 residues. The CDR3 is CASSQDRWGVKEDRREKLFF. Written as DNA, the CDR3 is TGTGCCAGCAGCCAAGATCGTTGGGGAGTCAAAGAGGACAGGAGGGAAAAACTGTTTTTT.

This clonotype was detected only a few times. The conserved final phenylalanine or tryptophan is absent from the CDR3, which likely points to a read error. V usage is TRBV5-6 and J usage is TRBJ2-7; no firm D call. V was trimmed by 3 bases and J by 0 bases, leaving 13 bases between them. The length of the CDR3 is 15 residues. The germline V gene has CDR1 SGHDT and CDR2 YYEEEE. CDR3 nucleotide sequence: TGTGCCAGCAGCTCGACATCGGATCGCTCCTACGAGCAGTACCTC. Protein: CASSSTSDRSYEQYL.

The rearrangement joins TRBV15 to TRBJ2-7; the D is unclear. V shed 0 bases and J shed 1 base, with 7 bases lying between them. This CDR3 has 14 residues. Germline lookup yields CDR1 LNHNV and CDR2 YYDKDF (reference sequence). The CDR3 protein is CATSRDYSSYEQYF. CDR3 coding DNA: TGTGCCACCAGCAGAGATTACAGTTCCTACGAGCAGTACTTC.

The chain carries TRBV29-1 and TRBJ2-2; D remains unclear. Germline lookup yields CDR1 SQVTM and CDR2 ANQGSEA. CDR3 length: 11 amino acids. Trimming pared 5 bases from V and 7 bases from J, leaving 8 bases between. The chain's CDR3 is CSVRMIGELFF. The CDR3 DNA is TGCAGCGTTCGGATGATCGGGGAGCTGTTTTTT.

This chain joins TRBV4-2 and TRBJ2-7; D gene unclear. The V and J ends lost 0 bases and 1 base respectively, with 7 bases between them. CDR3 length: 14 amino acids. Germline assignment: CDR1 LGHNA and CDR2 YNFKEQ. CDR3 region: CASSQDDNSYEQYF. CDR3 sequence (DNA): TGTGCCAGCAGCCAAGATGATAATTCCTACGAGCAGTACTTC.

This clonotype was picked up a small number of times. The chain carries TRBV4-3 and TRBJ2-7; 7 bases line up with TRBD1. From germline, CDR1 is LGHNA and CDR2 YSLEER. Trimming removed 0 bases from V and 0 bases from J; junction bases left unmatched: 5. This CDR3 is 16 amino acids long. In DNA form, the CDR3 reads TGCGCCAGCAGCCAAGATCCAAGGGACAGCTCCTACGAGCAGTACTTC. Translated: CASSQDPRDSSYEQYF.

The chain uses TRBV5-1 and TRBJ1-1, with 8 nucleotides matching TRBD1. J was trimmed by 5 bases and V by 1 base; bases with no gene match: 7. The CDR3 sequence is 15 residues long. The germline V gene encodes CDR1 SGHRS and CDR2 YFSETQ. CDR3 amino acids: CASSLSGGDRTEAFF. CDR3 nucleotide sequence: TGCGCCAGCAGCTTGTCCGGCGGGGACAGGACTGAAGCTTTCTTT.